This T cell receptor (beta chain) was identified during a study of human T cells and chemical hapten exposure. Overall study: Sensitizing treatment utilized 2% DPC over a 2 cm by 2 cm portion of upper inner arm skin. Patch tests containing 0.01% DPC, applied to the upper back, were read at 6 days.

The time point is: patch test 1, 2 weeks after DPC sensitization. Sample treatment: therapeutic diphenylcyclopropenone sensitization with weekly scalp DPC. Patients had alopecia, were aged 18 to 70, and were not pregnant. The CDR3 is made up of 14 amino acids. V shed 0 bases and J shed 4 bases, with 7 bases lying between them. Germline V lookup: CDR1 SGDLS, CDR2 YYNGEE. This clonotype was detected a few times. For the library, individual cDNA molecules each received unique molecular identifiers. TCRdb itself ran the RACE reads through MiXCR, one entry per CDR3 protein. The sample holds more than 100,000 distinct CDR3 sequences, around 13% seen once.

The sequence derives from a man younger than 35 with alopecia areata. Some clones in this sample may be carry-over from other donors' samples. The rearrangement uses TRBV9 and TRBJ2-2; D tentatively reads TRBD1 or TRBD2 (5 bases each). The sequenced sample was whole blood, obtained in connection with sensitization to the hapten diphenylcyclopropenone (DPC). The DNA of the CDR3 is TGTGCCAGCAGCGTAGGAGGGGTCACCGGGGAGCTGTTTTTT. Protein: CASSVGGVTGELFF.